What follows are 3 T cell receptor beta chains derived from one specimen sequenced in a study of PD-1 blockade in classical Hodgkin lymphoma (dated by TCRdb to 2020 to 2022). The time point label, as the study defines it: cycle 1 day 1 (C1D1), immediately before nivolumab initiation. All trial patients had relapsed after autologous stem cell transplantation, with cohorts A, B and C differing in prior brentuximab vedotin exposure. Library preparation employed the immunoSEQ multiplex PCR assay. TCRdb holds this immuneACCESS table with in-frame rearrangements only. Some clones are missing; in checked studies, unresolved V genes explain under half, and the rest has no known cause. Across this sample there are 35,000 to 50,000 clones, with roughly 70% seen only once. About a fifth of the sample belongs to the ten largest clones. Sample: peripheral blood mononuclear cells (PBMCs), taken at baseline. Source of these receptors: a human donor with classical Hodgkin lymphoma.

The chain is built from TRBV5-6 and TRBJ1-4; D uncertain. Germline-derived CDR1 and CDR2 are SGHDT and YYEEEE. V lost 0 bases and J lost 10, with 10 bases in between. The CDR3 contains 13 residues. CDR3 coding DNA: TGTGCCAGCAGCTTGGGACTTCAAGGAAAACTGTTTTTT. Encoded protein: CASSLGLQGKLFF. Variable domain in full (rest from reference TRBV5-6 and TRBJ1-4): DAGVTQSPTHLIKTRGQQVTLRCSPKSGHDTVSWYQQALGQGPQFIFQYYEEEERQRGNFPDRFSGHQFPNYSSELNVNALLLGDSALYLCASSLGLQGKLFFGSGTQLSVL.

V gene TRBV9 combines with J gene TRBJ2-1; 14 nucleotides line up with TRBD2. With 4 bases clipped from V and 7 bases from J, the junction kept 4 bases outside the gene matches. The CDR3 spans 15 residues. Germline loops: CDR1 SGDLS, CDR2 YYNGEE. In DNA form, the CDR3 reads TGTGCCAGCAGCTTGGGGACTAGCGGGAGAAATGAGCAGTTCTTC. As protein: CASSLGTSGRNEQFF. Supplemented by reference TRBV9 and TRBJ2-1, the full variable domain reads DSGVTQTPKHLITATGQRVTLRCSPRSGDLSVYWYQQSLDQGLQFLIQYYNGEERAKGNILERFSAQQFPDLHSELNLSSLELGDSALYFCASSLGTSGRNEQFFGPGTRLTVL.

The CDR3 reads CASSTPLRGTDYEQYF. CDR3 bases: TGTGCCAGCAGCACCCCCCTTCGGGGGACTGACTACGAGCAGTACTTC. The chain has TRBV28 and TRBJ2-7; TRBD2 might be the D (6 bases). V was shortened by 6 bases and J by 3 bases, with 21 bases between the two germline ends. The CDR3 contains 16 residues. Germline V lookup: CDR1 MDHEN, CDR2 SYDVKM.